This T cell receptor (beta chain) came from a study of blood T cell repertoires in COVID-19. Here immunoSEQ multiplex PCR was the method, and the copy in TCRdb shows in-frame clones only, minus some. This sample has 50,000 to 75,000 clones, with roughly nine tenths found just once. V lost 0 bases and J lost 2, with 22 bases in between. The CDR3 has 19 residues. CDR1 is LGHNA and CDR2 is YNFKEQ in the germline V gene. This TCR derives from an elderly man in a cohort sampled during active COVID-19. The chain uses TRBV4-2 and TRBJ1-2; perhaps TRBD1 as D (6 bases). Sequences were obtained from peripheral blood. The CDR3 spells CASSQDFSRTATENYGYTF. DNA for the CDR3: TGTGCCAGCAGCCAAGATTTTTCTCGGACAGCCACTGAAAACTATGGCTACACCTTC.